This TCR beta chain was documented in a study of cytomegalovirus exposure and HLA in healthy donors. Overall study context: Assignment to the Caucasian-associated ancestry cluster applied to around 82% of the approximately 400 genotyped donors. Study-level points and caveats: The classifier reportedly diagnosed cytomegalovirus status with high sensitivity and specificity.

With 60 Vbeta and 13 Jbeta primers, the PCR was carried out. Using immunoSEQ multiplex PCR, the repertoire was profiled, and TCRdb retains in-frame clones only, with some absent. The sample holds approximately 120,000 clones, about two thirds seen once. J was trimmed by 5 bases and V by 0 bases; bases with no gene match: 10. The CDR3 totals 16 residues. Germline-derived CDR1 and CDR2 are SGHNT and YYREEE (reference sequence). This clone was seen more than once but under ten times. As yet, its antigen is unknown. V gene TRBV5-4 combines with J gene TRBJ1-1; TRBD1 matches 7 bases. The TCR was taken from a man aged 60 to 69 in good health and CMV-seropositive. Sequenced input: PBMCs. The CDR3 here is CASSLGGRQGETEAFF. The CDR3 coding sequence is TGTGCCAGCAGCTTGGGGGGCCGACAGGGAGAGACTGAAGCTTTCTTT. The full variable domain, in which reference TRBV5-4 and TRBJ1-1 provide the parts outside the CDR3, is ETGVTQSPTHLIKTRGQQVTLRCSSQSGHNTVSWYQQALGQGPQFIFQYYREEENGRGNFPPRFSGLQFPNYSSELNVNALELDDSALYLCASSLGGRQGETEAFFGQGTRLTVV.